Presented here are 20 T cell receptor beta chains from one specimen sequenced in a study of technical replicates of blood from a few donors. Here immunoSEQ multiplex PCR was the method, and the copy in TCRdb shows in-frame clones only, minus some. The data hold around 70,000 clones, with roughly 94% observed a single time. Sequencing used T cells isolated from PBMCs. These receptors all stem from a human donor in good health.

A single count supports this clone. The V and J genes are TRBV5-1 and TRBJ1-2; TRBD1 aligns across 9 bases. Trimming took 0 bases from V and 6 from J; bases not matched to a gene: 12. Germline V gene lookup returns CDR1 SGHRS and CDR2 YFSETQ. The CDR3 sequence is 17 residues long. The CDR3 DNA follows: TGCGCCAGCAGCTTGGCTTATCCGGGACAGGGAATCCATGGCTACACCTTC. As protein: CASSLAYPGQGIHGYTF.

The chain is built from TRBV6-1 and TRBJ1-5; 7 nucleotides agree with TRBD1. The CDR3 has 13 amino acids. V was clipped by 8 bases and J by 2 bases; unmatched bases: 3. Germline V gene data show CDR1 as MNHNS and CDR2 as SASEGT. CDR3: CASSGQRNQPQHF. Here the CDR3 DNA reads TGTGCCAGCTCGGGACAGCGCAATCAGCCCCAGCATTTT.

This chain connects TRBV7-6 to TRBJ2-5; D ambiguous. V was pared by 5 bases and J by 4 bases, with 8 bases between. CDR3 length: 12 residues. Germline values: CDR1 SGHVS, CDR2 FNYEAQ. CDR3 sequence reads: CASSRVGETQYF. DNA of the CDR3: TGTGCCAGCAGCCGGGTGGGAGAGACCCAGTACTTC. The full variable domain, with the rest looked up from reference TRBV7-6 and TRBJ2-5, is GAGVSQSPRYKVTKRGQDVALRCDPISGHVSLYWYRQALGQGPEFLTYFNYEAQQDKSGLPNDRFSAERPEGSISTLTIQRTEQRDSAMYRCASSRVGETQYFGPGTRLLVL.

The CDR3, as DNA: TGTGCCAGCAGGGGACTAGCGGCCGACAATGAGCAGTTCTTC. This encodes CASRGLAADNEQFF. V and J are TRBV19 and TRBJ2-1; 11 bases are shared with TRBD2. The CDR3 has 14 amino acids. Trimming cost V 9 bases and J 5 bases; bases outside gene matches: 6. The germline CDR1 and CDR2 sequences are LNHDA and SQIVND (reference sequence).

The chain employs TRBV9 and TRBJ2-1; 7 bases match TRBD2. From germline, CDR1 is SGDLS and CDR2 YYNGEE. The CDR3 is 15 amino acids. Germline trimming cut 2 bases from V and 2 bases from J; bases unmatched to any gene: 4. CDR3 nucleotides: TGTGCCAGCAGCGTTGGGGGGGACCCCTACAATGAGCAGTTCTTC. Protein: CASSVGGDPYNEQFF.

The chain employs TRBV6-5 and TRBJ1-6; no clear D. Trimming pared 5 bases from V and 2 bases from J, leaving 10 bases between. CDR1 is MNHEY, CDR2 SVGAGI, per germline. This CDR3 has 15 residues. CDR3 coding DNA: TGTGCCAGCAGTAATCACATCACCTATAATTCACCCCTCCACTTT. This codes for CASSNHITYNSPLHF.

The chain is built from TRBV7-2 and TRBJ2-1, with D unclear. CDR3 length equals 11 residues. Trimming took off 1 base at V and 10 bases at J, with 5 bases between the two ends. CDR1 and CDR2 from the germline V gene are SGHTA and FQGNSA. In DNA form, the CDR3 reads TGTGCCAGCAGCTTAGTGTTAGAGCAGTTCTTC. As protein: CASSLVLEQFF.

As to this clone: Relative to the germline gene, one junction end is altered; a read error may explain this. The chain employs TRBV6-5 and TRBJ2-7, with a possible D match to TRBD1 (6 bases). This CDR3 has 15 residues. The V gene's germline CDR1 is MNHEY and CDR2 SVGAGI. The CDR3 spells CASSTTGGPLGTPSF. CDR3 bases: TGTGCCAGCAGTACGACAGGAGGACCCCTCGGGACACCCTCTTTC.

The chain has TRBV4-1 and TRBJ1-2; 8 bases align to TRBD1. Germline V lookup: CDR1 MGHRA, CDR2 YSYEKL. The CDR3 is 15 amino acids. The V and J ends lost 3 bases and 1 base, in that order; junction bases with no gene match: 4. The CDR3 loop is CASSHGTGDNYGYTF. The CDR3 DNA reads TGCGCCAGCAGCCATGGGACAGGAGATAACTATGGCTACACCTTC.

The chain carries TRBV14 and TRBJ2-7; 8 bases fit TRBD1. The length of the CDR3 is 15 residues. Germline V lookup: CDR1 SGHDN, CDR2 FVKESK. V gave up 3 bases and J gave up 5 bases; unmatched junction bases: 9. CDR3 sequence: CASSQLRDRFHEQYF. The CDR3 DNA is TGTGCCAGCAGCCAGCTCCGGGACAGGTTCCACGAGCAGTACTTC.

The V gene is TRBV29-1, the J gene TRBJ2-1; D ambiguous. Germline V CDR1 and CDR2: SQVTM, ANQGSEA. The CDR3 totals 14 residues. Trimming pared 4 bases from V and 0 bases from J, leaving 10 bases between. The CDR3 sequence: CSVGVAGSYNEQFF. The CDR3 coding sequence is TGCAGCGTTGGCGTAGCCGGCTCCTACAATGAGCAGTTCTTC.

The chain joins TRBV5-1 to TRBJ2-7; the D gene is possibly TRBD2 (7 bases). The CDR3 extends over 14 amino acids. Germline loops: CDR1 SGHRS, CDR2 YFSETQ. V lost 4 bases, J lost 2 bases, and 13 bases lay in between. CDR3: CASSPGGPTYEQYF. The CDR3 DNA sequence: TGCGCCAGCAGCCCCGGGGGGCCCACCTACGAGCAGTACTTC.

V is TRBV27 and J is TRBJ2-7; tentatively, D is TRBD2 (6 bases). Between the trimmed V and J ends, which lost 3 bases and 1 base, there was a span of 10 bases. The CDR3 totals 14 residues. In germline, CDR1 is MNHEY, CDR2 SMNVEV (reference sequence). The CDR3 nucleotides are TGTGCCAGCAGTTTCGGGACTCCTTCCTACGAGCAGTACTTC. Its translation is CASSFGTPSYEQYF.

The CDR3 sequence: CASSSGTTYSYEQYF. The CDR3 coding sequence is TGCGCCAGCAGCTCCGGGACAACGTACTCCTACGAGCAGTACTTC. The V and J genes are TRBV5-1 and TRBJ2-7, with a tentative D call TRBD1 (6 bases). This CDR3 is built from 15 residues. Deletions cut 3 bases from V and 0 bases from J, with 13 bases between. Germline assignment: CDR1 SGHRS and CDR2 YFSETQ.

This chain joins TRBV6-6 and TRBJ2-7; the D gene is possibly TRBD1 (6 bases). The V and J ends lost 6 bases and 5 bases respectively, with 14 bases between them. Looked up from germline, CDR1 is MNHNY and CDR2 is SVGAGI (reference sequence). CDR3 length equals 13 residues. The DNA of the CDR3 is TGTGCCAGCAGACGACAGGTTATCCACGAGCAGTACTTC. This encodes CASRRQVIHEQYF.

The V call is TRBV6-5, the J call TRBJ2-5; D remains unclear. Germline loops: CDR1 MNHEY, CDR2 SVGAGI. V was pared by 2 bases and J by 5 bases, with 15 bases between. This CDR3 comprises 15 residues. CDR3 residues: CASSYSPPPRETQYF. CDR3 bases: TGTGCCAGCAGTTACAGCCCACCCCCTCGGGAGACCCAGTACTTC.

The V gene is TRBV15, the J gene TRBJ2-7, with a tentative D call TRBD2 (5 bases). V lost 0 bases, J lost 4 bases, and 16 bases lay in between. This CDR3 region has 16 residues. Per the germline V gene, CDR1 is LNHNV and CDR2 is YYDKDF (reference sequence). The CDR3 sequence is CATSRDLTYGIYEQYF. The CDR3 DNA is TGTGCCACCAGCAGAGATCTTACATACGGGATATACGAGCAGTACTTC.

This clone came up once. The CDR3 sequence is CASSLGQGASGGYTF. The DNA of the CDR3 is TGTGCCAGCAGCCTGGGACAGGGGGCCTCGGGTGGCTACACCTTC. This chain joins TRBV13 and TRBJ1-2; TRBD1 aligns across 12 bases. The CDR3 is made up of 15 amino acids. J gave up 7 bases and V 5 bases, and 8 bases lay outside the gene matches. The germline V gene encodes CDR1 PRHDT and CDR2 FYEKMQ (reference sequence).

J is TRBJ1-1 and V is TRBV25-1; 8 nucleotides agree with TRBD1. The CDR3 length is 16 residues. Germline V gene data show CDR1 as MGHDK and CDR2 as SYGVNS. The junction had 10 bases not matched to a gene; V was cut back by 7 bases and J by 0 bases. The CDR3 DNA sequence: TGTGCCAGCACTGGACAGGGAGGGATCGTGAACACTGAAGCTTTCTTT. Translation gives CASTGQGGIVNTEAFF.

This chain connects TRBV19 to TRBJ1-1; tentatively, D is TRBD1 (6 bases). V gave up 10 bases and J gave up 2 bases, with 14 bases separating them. This CDR3 region has 13 residues. Looked up from germline, CDR1 is LNHDA and CDR2 is SQIVND (reference sequence). The CDR3 coding sequence is TGTGCCATCTCGGACAGAAGCAACACTGAAGCTTTCTTT. Its protein product is CAISDRSNTEAFF. The variable domain in full, with the rest retrieved from reference TRBV19 and TRBJ1-1, is DGGITQSPKYLFRKEGQNVTLSCEQNLNHDAMYWYRQDPGQGLRLIYYSQIVNDFQKGDIAEGYSVSREKKESFPLTVTSAQKNPTAFYLCAISDRSNTEAFFGQGTRLTVV.